This TCR beta chain was found in a study of T cells after posttransplantation cyclophosphamide. Study-wide points: Blood and skin or GI T cell repertoires showed limited TRB overlap. After PTCy, TRB diversity resembled that of CNI/methotrexate controls. Donor CD8+ memory clones often dominated recipient blood repertoires at later times.

V was clipped by 2 bases and J by 7 bases, with 9 bases between them. The CDR3 consists of 14 residues. Germline-derived CDR1 and CDR2 are MNHEY and SVGAGI. The related graft donor's blood sample was taken on the day of bone marrow donation. Some clones are missing from TCRdb's copy, which holds only in-frame ones; the method was immunoSEQ multiplex PCR. The top ten hold nearly 3% of the sample, which has some 66,000 clones, just over 90% seen once. Details on this clone: As yet, its antigen is unknown.

Sequences were obtained from PBMCs. The sequence was collected from a woman in her 30s in good health and a related stem cell transplant donor. This rearrangement joins TRBV6-5 to TRBJ1-6; D not certain. The CDR3 sequence is CASSYRRENSPLHF. The CDR3 region has the DNA TGTGCCAGCAGTTACCGGCGGGAGAATTCACCCCTCCACTTT.